The 26 T cell receptor beta chains listed next were all sequenced from one sample in a study of CD8 T cells in Susac syndrome. When the RNA was reverse transcribed, random hexamers were used with an input of roughly 0.45 to 1 ug. TCRdb re-called the immunoSEQ multiplex PCR reads with MiXCR, one entry per CDR3 protein. The repertoire holds about 71,000 distinct CDR3 sequences, with roughly 95% as singletons. Sequenced material: CD4+ T cells from PBMCs. The receptors were sampled from a human donor with multiple sclerosis.

The chain couples TRBV6-5 to TRBJ2-7, with a tentative D call TRBD1 (5 bases). Trimming stripped 5 bases from V and 0 bases from J, with 8 bases between. CDR1 is MNHEY and CDR2 is SVGAGI in the germline V gene. The CDR3 spans 13 residues. The CDR3 protein is CASSPDSSYEQYF. CDR3 DNA: TGTGCCAGCAGTCCCGACAGCTCCTACGAGCAGTACTTC.

This sequence joins TRBV12-3 or TRBV12-4 and TRBJ2-5; D tentatively fits TRBD1 or TRBD2 (5 bases each). V shed 7 bases and J shed 5 bases, with 14 bases lying between them. The CDR3 contains 13 residues. The CDR3 sequence: CASNGLEGETQYF. The CDR3 DNA sequence: TGTGCCAGCAACGGACTCGAGGGGGAGACCCAGTACTTC.

The chain joins TRBV12-3 or TRBV12-4 to TRBJ2-3; TRBD2 matches 8 bases. The CDR3 spans 16 residues. V lost 4 bases to trimming and J lost 3 bases; unmatched junction nucleotides: 9. CDR3 sequence: CASSSLGRGATDTQYF. The DNA of the CDR3 is TGTGCCAGCAGTTCCCTAGGGCGGGGGGCTACAGATACGCAGTATTTT.

The V and J genes are TRBV6-2 or TRBV6-3 and TRBJ2-5; 8 positions agree with TRBD2. This CDR3 region has 13 residues. CDR1 and CDR2 (germline): MNHEY, SVGEGT. With 5 bases clipped from V and 5 bases from J, the junction kept 4 bases outside the gene matches. The CDR3 bases are TGTGCCAGCAGTAGACTAGCGAGGGAGACCCAGTACTTC. This codes for CASSRLARETQYF.

The chain joins TRBV5-1 to TRBJ1-2, with 7 nucleotides matching TRBD1. J lost 1 base, V lost 2 bases, and 5 bases had no gene match. The CDR3 runs to 15 residues. The germline CDR1 and CDR2 sequences are SGHRS and YFSETQ. The CDR3 DNA sequence: TGCGCCAGCAGCTTAAACCGGGACAGTAACTATGGCTACACCTTC. Residues: CASSLNRDSNYGYTF.

The gene calls are TRBV29-1 and TRBJ2-5; the D gene is possibly TRBD1 (6 bases). The CDR3 runs 14 residues. Germline V gene data show CDR1 as SQVTM and CDR2 as ANQGSEA. Trimming cost V 5 bases and J 4 bases, with 17 bases left between them. As DNA, the CDR3 is TGCAGCGTTAAAATTACAGGGAACGTAGAGACCCAGTACTTC. It encodes CSVKITGNVETQYF.

The CDR3 loop reads CSAHRTGGQFF. As DNA, the CDR3 is TGCAGTGCCCACCGGACAGGGGGACAGTTCTTC. V usage is TRBV20-1 and J usage is TRBJ2-1; TRBD1 agrees at 10 bases. Per germline, CDR1 DFQATT and CDR2 SNEGSKA (reference sequence). The CDR3 contains 11 residues. Trimming cost V 6 bases and J 13 bases; bases outside gene matches: 6.

The chain uses TRBV29-1 and TRBJ2-3, with D perhaps given as TRBD1 or TRBD2 (5 bases each). Germline loops: CDR1 SQVTM, CDR2 ANQGSEA. The CDR3 is 14 residues long. V lost 5 bases, J lost 1 base, and 13 bases lay in between. The CDR3 spells CSVKGPRGTDTQYF. CDR3 coding DNA: TGCAGCGTTAAGGGACCACGGGGCACAGATACGCAGTATTTT.

The chain uses TRBV20-1 and TRBJ2-3; possibly TRBD2 for D (5 bases). This CDR3 region has 12 residues. Trimming removed 3 bases at V and 1 base at J, with 5 bases between. The germline CDR1 and CDR2 sequences are DFQATT and SNEGSKA (reference sequence). The CDR3 DNA reads TGCAGTGCTAGGAGGGGCACAGATACGCAGTATTTT. Protein sequence: CSARRGTDTQYF.

The rearrangement joins TRBV3-1 to TRBJ2-7; D uncertain. The CDR3 spans 16 residues. Trimming shortened V by 1 base and J by 2 bases, and 15 bases separated the two germline ends. Germline CDR1 is LGHDT and CDR2 is YNNKEL (reference sequence). CDR3 nucleotide sequence: TGTGCCAGCAGCCAAGGACCAAAGAGAGGAACCTACGAGCAGTACTTC. Residues: CASSQGPKRGTYEQYF.

The chain uses TRBV28 and TRBJ1-5; D uncertain. There are 15 residues in the CDR3. Germline V gene lookup returns CDR1 MDHEN and CDR2 SYDVKM. V shed 4 bases and J shed 4 bases, with 14 bases lying between them. The CDR3 nucleotides are TGTGCCAGCAGTTCTCTAGCGGGAGATAATCAGCCCCAGCATTTT. This codes for CASSSLAGDNQPQHF.

The chain links TRBV12-3 or TRBV12-4 to TRBJ2-7; D remains unclear. The CDR3 loop spans 15 amino acids. Trimming left V 2 bases short and J 2 bases short, with 13 bases between. The CDR3 here is CASSLSSELTYEQYF. The DNA for the CDR3 is TGTGCCAGCAGTTTATCATCTGAGTTAACCTACGAGCAGTACTTC.

This chain uses TRBV14 with TRBJ1-1; the D is unclear. The ends were cut back, 0 bases at V and 11 bases at J, with 19 bases in the middle. Germline V lookup: CDR1 SGHDN, CDR2 FVKESK. The CDR3 is made up of 15 amino acids. The CDR3 loop reads CASSQDGRTQAEAFF. The CDR3 DNA reads as TGTGCCAGCAGCCAAGATGGCAGGACCCAGGCGGAGGCTTTCTTT.

The chain uses TRBV11-2 and TRBJ2-7; a weak D match, TRBD2 (6 bases). The CDR3 has 11 amino acids. V lost 7 bases and J lost 7, with 11 bases in between. Per the germline V gene, CDR1 is SGHAT and CDR2 is FQNNGV. Here the CDR3 reads CASTAGREQYF. CDR3 bases: TGTGCCAGCACGGCGGGGAGAGAGCAGTACTTC.

This clonotype was picked up a small number of times. The chain recombines TRBV4-2 with TRBJ2-6, with D perhaps TRBD1 or TRBD2 (5 bases each). Germline lookup yields CDR1 LGHNA and CDR2 YNFKEQ. Trimming cost V 3 bases and J 0 bases, with 9 bases left between them. This CDR3 region has 16 residues. The CDR3 region has the DNA TGTGCCAGCAGCCACGGGACGGCCTCTGGGGCCAACGTCCTGACTTTC. Protein sequence: CASSHGTASGANVLTF.

The chain has TRBV28 and TRBJ2-7; D could derive from TRBD1 or TRBD2 (5 bases each). This CDR3 has 19 residues. Germline V lookup: CDR1 MDHEN, CDR2 SYDVKM. Trimming stripped 6 bases from V and 0 bases from J, with 27 bases between. The CDR3 spells CASSELTGTGLTVSYEQYF. In DNA form, the CDR3 reads TGTGCCAGCAGCGAACTAACCGGGACGGGGCTCACCGTCTCCTACGAGCAGTACTTC. Combining the CDR3 with reference TRBV28 and TRBJ2-7 gives the whole variable domain DVKVTQSSRYLVKRTGEKVFLECVQDMDHENMFWYRQDPGLGLRLIYFSYDVKMKEKGDIPEGYSVSREKKERFSLILESASTNQTSMYLCASSELTGTGLTVSYEQYFGPGTRLTVT.

This chain links TRBV28 with TRBJ1-4; D remains unclear. This CDR3 is built from 15 residues. CDR1 and CDR2 from the germline V gene are MDHEN and SYDVKM. Trimming stripped 4 bases from V and 8 bases from J, with 17 bases between. The CDR3 sequence is CASSSLGGIGEKLFF. CDR3 in DNA: TGTGCCAGCAGTTCCCTCGGCGGCATAGGCGAAAAACTGTTTTTT.

The V call is TRBV29-1, the J call TRBJ2-7, with 10 bases aligning to TRBD2. The CDR3 is 18 residues long. The V and J ends lost 5 bases and 4 bases, in that order; junction bases with no gene match: 20. Looked up from germline, CDR1 is SQVTM and CDR2 is ANQGSEA. The CDR3 DNA reads TGCAGCGTTTTAGCCCTCCGGGTTAAGCGGGGGGGCTTATACGAGCAGTACTTC. This translates into CSVLALRVKRGGLYEQYF.

The J gene is TRBJ1-1, the V gene TRBV30, with 10 bases lining up with TRBD1. CDR3 length equals 13 residues. Germline V gene sequence: CDR1 GTSNPN, CDR2 SVGIG (reference sequence). Trimming took 4 bases from V and 5 from J; bases not matched to a gene: 4. The CDR3 nucleotides read TGTGCCTGGACCCCGGACAGGGGGACTGAAGCTTTCTTT. Translating it yields CAWTPDRGTEAFF.

The chain links TRBV20-1 to TRBJ2-3; tentatively, D is TRBD2 (5 bases). V gave up 3 bases and J gave up 1 base, with 11 bases separating them. The CDR3 sequence is 14 residues long. The V gene's germline CDR1 is DFQATT and CDR2 SNEGSKA (reference sequence). In DNA, the CDR3 is TGCAGTGCTAGGGACCGGACTGGCACAGATACGCAGTATTTT. It codes for CSARDRTGTDTQYF.

This sequence joins TRBV9 and TRBJ2-1; the D is unclear. Germline V gene sequence: CDR1 SGDLS, CDR2 YYNGEE. V lost 2 bases to trimming and J lost 5 bases, with 2 bases between them. CDR3 length: 11 amino acids. Here the CDR3 reads CASSVDNEQFF. The CDR3 nucleotides read TGTGCCAGCAGCGTCGACAATGAGCAGTTCTTC.

In DNA form, the CDR3 reads TGTGCCAGCAGCTTAGGGCCCACCAACACTGAAGCTTTCTTT. Translating it yields CASSLGPTNTEAFF. The J gene is TRBJ1-1, the V gene TRBV7-9, with D unclear. Trimming cost V 1 base and J 2 bases, with 8 bases left between them. CDR1 and CDR2 (germline): SEHNR, FQNEAQ (reference sequence). There are 14 residues in the CDR3.

The chain uses TRBV5-1 and TRBJ2-1; TRBD2 aligns across 9 bases. Germline V lookup: CDR1 SGHRS, CDR2 YFSETQ. The CDR3 covers 15 residues. V gave up 0 bases and J gave up 6 bases; unmatched junction bases: 4. The CDR3 spells CASSLGLAGINEQFF. CDR3 coding DNA: TGCGCCAGCAGCTTGGGTCTAGCGGGGATCAATGAGCAGTTCTTC.

V usage is TRBV4-1 and J usage is TRBJ1-2; 7 nucleotides align to TRBD1. CDR1 and CDR2 from the germline V gene are MGHRA and YSYEKL. V was pared by 1 base and J by 3 bases, with 5 bases of the junction left unmatched. This CDR3 is built from 15 residues. In DNA form, the CDR3 reads TGCGCCAGCAGCCAAGCGACCAGGGGGGACTATGGCTACACCTTC. Residues: CASSQATRGDYGYTF.

V usage is TRBV5-1 and J usage is TRBJ1-2, with a weak D call TRBD1 (6 bases). The germline V and J ends were trimmed by 0 bases and 5 bases, with 17 bases remaining between them. Germline assignment: CDR1 SGHRS and CDR2 YFSETQ. This CDR3 is 16 amino acids long. CDR3 region: CASSLDAGARWYGYTF. CDR3 in DNA: TGCGCCAGCAGCTTGGATGCAGGGGCGCGATGGTATGGCTACACCTTC. Combining the CDR3 with reference TRBV5-1 and TRBJ1-2 gives the whole variable domain KAGVTQTPRYLIKTRGQQVTLSCSPISGHRSVSWYQQTPGQGLQFLFEYFSETQRNKGNFPGRFSGRQFSNSRSEMNVSTLELGDSALYLCASSLDAGARWYGYTFGSGTRLTVV.

A single count supports this clonotype. J is TRBJ2-7 and V is TRBV12-3 or TRBV12-4; possibly TRBD1 or TRBD2 for D (5 bases each). The ends were cut back, 6 bases at V and 3 bases at J, with 18 bases in the middle. This CDR3 contains 15 residues. The CDR3 region is CASRHSGRILYEQYF. The CDR3 coding sequence is TGTGCCAGCAGACACTCGGGACGGATCCTCTACGAGCAGTACTTC.